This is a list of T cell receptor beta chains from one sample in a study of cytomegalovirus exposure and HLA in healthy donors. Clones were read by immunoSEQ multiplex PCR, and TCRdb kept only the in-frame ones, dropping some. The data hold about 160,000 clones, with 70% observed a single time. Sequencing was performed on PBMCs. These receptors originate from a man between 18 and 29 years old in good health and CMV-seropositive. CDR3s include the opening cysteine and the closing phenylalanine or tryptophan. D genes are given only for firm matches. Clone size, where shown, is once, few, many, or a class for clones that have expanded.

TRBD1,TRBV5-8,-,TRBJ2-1,TGTGCCAGCAGCGCCGGGACAGGGACCTACAATGAGCAGTTCTTC,CASSAGTGTYNEQFF
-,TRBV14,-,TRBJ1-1,TGTGCCAGCAGCCAAGTCCCAGGGTACGAAGCTTTCTTT,CASSQVPGYEAFF
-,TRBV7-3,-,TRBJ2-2,TGTGCCAGCAGCTTAGCGGGCGCGAACACCGGGGAGCTGTTTTTT,CASSLAGANTGELFF
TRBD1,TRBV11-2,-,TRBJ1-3,TGTGCCAGCAGCTTAGGGACAGGCGCCTCTGGAAACACCATATATTTT,CASSLGTGASGNTIYF
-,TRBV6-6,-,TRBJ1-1,TGTGCCAGCAGTCCGGACACTGAAGCTTTCTTT,CASSPDTEAFF
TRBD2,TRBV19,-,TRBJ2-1,TGTGCCAGTATCGCCGGGGGGAGCTCCTACAATGAGCAGTTCTTC,CASIAGGSSYNEQFF
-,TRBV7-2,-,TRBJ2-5,TGTGCCAGCAGCAAGGGACTGCCGCCCGAGACCCAGTACTTC,CASSKGLPPETQYF
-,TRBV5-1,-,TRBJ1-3,TGCGCCAGCAGCTTGGACACCCCCTCTGGAAACACCATATATTTT,CASSLDTPSGNTIYF
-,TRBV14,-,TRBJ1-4,TGTGCCAGCAGCCACGGAGATCCGGGACACTTTAATGAAAAACTGTTTTTT,CASSHGDPGHFNEKLFF
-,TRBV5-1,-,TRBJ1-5,TGCGCCAGCAGCCTGGGGCCAGCAGGGCCCCAGCATTTT,CASSLGPAGPQHF
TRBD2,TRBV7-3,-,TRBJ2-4,TGTGCCAGCAGCTTAGGGAGGGCTGGGACCTTAGCCAAAAACATTCAGTACTTC,CASSLGRAGTLAKNIQYF
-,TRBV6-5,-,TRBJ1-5,TGTGCCAGCAGTTATGGGGGGACTCAGCCCCAGCATTTT,CASSYGGTQPQHF
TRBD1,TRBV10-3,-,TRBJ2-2,TGTGCCATCAGTCTAACCGGGACAGCGAACACCGGGGAGCTGTTTTTT,CAISLTGTANTGELFF
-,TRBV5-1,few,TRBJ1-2,TGCGCCAGCAGCTTGGGGGGGCCACAAACCCGTAACTATGGCTACACCTTC,CASSLGGPQTRNYGYTF
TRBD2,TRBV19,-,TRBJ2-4,TGTGCCAGTAGTATTAATAGCGGGATCAAAAACATTCAGTACTTC,CASSINSGIKNIQYF
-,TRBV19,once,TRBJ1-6,TGTGCCAGTAGTATCCAGAATTCACCCCTCCACTTT,CASSIQNSPLHF
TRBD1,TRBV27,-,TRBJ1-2,TGTGCCAGCAGTTACAGGGGGACTAACTATGGCTACACCTTC,CASSYRGTNYGYTF
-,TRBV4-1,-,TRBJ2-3,TGCGCCAGCAGCCAAGAGTCGGGGATCGCAGATACGCAGTATTTT,CASSQESGIADTQYF